This T cell receptor beta chain was identified during a study of early stage breast cancer tumors. Each sample had two DNA replicates, about 0.5 ug blood or approximately 1.5 ug tissue. Some clones are missing from TCRdb's copy, which holds only in-frame ones; the method was immunoSEQ multiplex PCR. Seen here are 51,000 or so clones, approximately 80% observed once, and the top ten hold roughly 1.4%. Germline trimming cut 5 bases from V and 2 bases from J; bases unmatched to any gene: 8. Germline V CDR1 and CDR2: LNHDA, SQIVND (reference sequence). The CDR3 is made up of 15 amino acids. Points from the study as a whole: Tumor and normal breast were distinguished via blood comparison in most of the 16 patients. Tumors had about 2.4-fold higher T cell density and higher clonality than adjacent normal breast tissue.

A word on this clone: What it binds is not known.

This rearrangement joins TRBV19 to TRBJ2-5, with TRBD2 identical over 7 bases. The sample comprised blood. This TCR came from a person in their fifties with breast cancer. CDR3 sequence reads: CASSAQLAPQETQYF. Written as DNA, the CDR3 is TGTGCCAGTAGTGCCCAACTAGCGCCTCAAGAGACCCAGTACTTC. The full variable domain, in which reference TRBV19 and TRBJ2-5 provide the parts outside the CDR3, is DGGITQSPKYLFRKEGQNVTLSCEQNLNHDAMYWYRQDPGQGLRLIYYSQIVNDFQKGDIAEGYSVSREKKESFPLTVTSAQKNPTAFYLCASSAQLAPQETQYFGPGTRLLVL.